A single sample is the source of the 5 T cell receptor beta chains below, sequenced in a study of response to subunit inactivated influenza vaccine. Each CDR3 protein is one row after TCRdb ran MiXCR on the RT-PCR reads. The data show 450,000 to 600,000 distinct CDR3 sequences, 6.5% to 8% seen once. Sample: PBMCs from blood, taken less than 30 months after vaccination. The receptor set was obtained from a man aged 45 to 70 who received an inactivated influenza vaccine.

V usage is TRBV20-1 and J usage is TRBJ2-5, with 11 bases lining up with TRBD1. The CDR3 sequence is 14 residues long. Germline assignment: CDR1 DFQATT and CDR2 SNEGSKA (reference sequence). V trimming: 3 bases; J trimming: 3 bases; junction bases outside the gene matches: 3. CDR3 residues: CSARDRGPEETQYF. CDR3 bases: TGCAGTGCTAGGGACAGGGGGCCGGAAGAGACCCAGTACTTC.

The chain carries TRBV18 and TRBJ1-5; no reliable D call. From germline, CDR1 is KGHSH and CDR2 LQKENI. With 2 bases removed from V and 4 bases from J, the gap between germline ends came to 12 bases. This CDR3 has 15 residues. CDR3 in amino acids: CASSPVSGENQPQHF. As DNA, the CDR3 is TGTGCCAGCTCACCAGTATCCGGGGAAAATCAGCCCCAGCATTTT.

CDR3 DNA: TGCGCCAGCAGCTTGAGTAGCGGGAGCCCCCGCAATGAGCAGTTCTTC. It specifies CASSLSSGSPRNEQFF. The chain links TRBV5-1 to TRBJ2-1; 9 bases line up with TRBD2. CDR1 SGHRS and CDR2 YFSETQ come from the germline V gene. CDR3 size: 16 residues. Trimming removed 1 base from V and 6 bases from J; junction bases left unmatched: 8.

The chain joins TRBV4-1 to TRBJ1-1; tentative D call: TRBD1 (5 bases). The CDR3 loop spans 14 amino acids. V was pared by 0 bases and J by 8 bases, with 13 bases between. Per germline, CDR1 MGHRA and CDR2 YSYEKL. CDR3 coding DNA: TGCGCCAGCAGCCAAGATCGGGACCCGGGAGAAGCTTTCTTT. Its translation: CASSQDRDPGEAFF.

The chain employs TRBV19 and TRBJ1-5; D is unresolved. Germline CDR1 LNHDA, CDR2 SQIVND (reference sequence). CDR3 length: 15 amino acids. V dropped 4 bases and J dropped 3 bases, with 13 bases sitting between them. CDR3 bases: TGTGCCAGTAGTACCGGCCGTCCAGACAATCAGCCCCAGCATTTT. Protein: CASSTGRPDNQPQHF.